This TCR beta chain stems from a study of CD8 T cells in Susac syndrome. TCR beta from blood CD8+ and CD4+ T cells was sequenced. Roughly 0.45 to 1 ug RNA was reverse transcribed with random hexamers. TCRdb re-called the immunoSEQ multiplex PCR reads through MiXCR, storing one row per CDR3 protein. The sample lists about 120,000 distinct CDR3 sequences, around 94% seen once, with more than 0.09% in the top ten. CDR1 and CDR2 from the germline V gene are SGHRS and YFSETQ. The CDR3 is 15 amino acids. Between the trimmed V and J ends, which lost 2 bases and 4 bases, there was a span of 13 bases. Study-level results: The TCR sequencing and HLA analysis in the study involved a relatively small number of individuals, as the study acknowledged.

Concerning this clonotype itself: As yet, its antigen is unknown.

The TCR was taken from a human donor in good health. Input material: CD4+ T cells from PBMCs. The chain carries TRBV5-1 and TRBJ2-1, with D perhaps matching TRBD1 or TRBD2 (5 bases each). This CDR3 is CASSLGAGSYNEQFF. CDR3 sequence (DNA): TGCGCCAGCAGCTTAGGGGCGGGTTCTTACAATGAGCAGTTCTTC.